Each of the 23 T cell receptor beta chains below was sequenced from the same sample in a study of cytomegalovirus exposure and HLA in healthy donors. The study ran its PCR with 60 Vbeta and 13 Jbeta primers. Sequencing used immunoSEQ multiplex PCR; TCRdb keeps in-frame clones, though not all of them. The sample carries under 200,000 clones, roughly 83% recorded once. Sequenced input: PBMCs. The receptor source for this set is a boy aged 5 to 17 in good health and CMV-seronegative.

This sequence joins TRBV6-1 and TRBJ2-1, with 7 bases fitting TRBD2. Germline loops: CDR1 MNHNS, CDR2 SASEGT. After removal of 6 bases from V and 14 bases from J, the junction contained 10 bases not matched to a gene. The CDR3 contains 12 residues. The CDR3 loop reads CASSVSSGREFF. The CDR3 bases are TGTGCCAGCAGCGTATCTAGCGGTCGGGAGTTCTTC.

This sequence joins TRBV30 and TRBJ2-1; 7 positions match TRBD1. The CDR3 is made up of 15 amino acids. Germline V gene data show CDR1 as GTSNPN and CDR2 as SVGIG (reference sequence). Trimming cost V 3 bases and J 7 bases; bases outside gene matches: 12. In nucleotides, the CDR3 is TGTGCCTGGAGGTCCGGGGCAGGGGGTGCGAATGAGCAGTTCTTC. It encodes CAWRSGAGGANEQFF.

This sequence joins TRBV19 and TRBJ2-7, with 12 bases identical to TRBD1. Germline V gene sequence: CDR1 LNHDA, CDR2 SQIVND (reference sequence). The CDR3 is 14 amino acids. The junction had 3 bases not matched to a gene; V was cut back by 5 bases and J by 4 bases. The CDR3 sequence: CASSLGQGAYEQYF. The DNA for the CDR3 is TGTGCCAGTAGTTTGGGACAGGGGGCATACGAGCAGTACTTC.

The CDR3 DNA is TGTGCCAGCAGCGTAGGAGGAGGGCAGGGGGACTACGAGCAGTACTTC. Translation: CASSVGGGQGDYEQYF. The chain carries TRBV9 and TRBJ2-7; D possibly corresponds to TRBD1 (7 bases). The CDR3 is 16 amino acids. Per the germline V gene, CDR1 is SGDLS and CDR2 is YYNGEE. The V end lost 0 bases, the J end lost 3 bases, and 16 bases lay between the germline ends.

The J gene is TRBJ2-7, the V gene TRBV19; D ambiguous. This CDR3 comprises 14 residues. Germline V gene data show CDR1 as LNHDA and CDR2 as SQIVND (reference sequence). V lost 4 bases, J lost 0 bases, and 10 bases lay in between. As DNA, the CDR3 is TGTGCCAGTAGTACGCGCACTAACTCCTACGAGCAGTACTTC. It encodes CASSTRTNSYEQYF.

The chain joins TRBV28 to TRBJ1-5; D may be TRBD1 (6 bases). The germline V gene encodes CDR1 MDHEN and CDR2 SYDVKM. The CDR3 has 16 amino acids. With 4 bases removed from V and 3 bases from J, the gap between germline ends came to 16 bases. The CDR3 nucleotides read TGTGCCAGCAGTTCCCAGAGGGGGAGTCCCAATCAGCCCCAGCATTTT. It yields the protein CASSSQRGSPNQPQHF.

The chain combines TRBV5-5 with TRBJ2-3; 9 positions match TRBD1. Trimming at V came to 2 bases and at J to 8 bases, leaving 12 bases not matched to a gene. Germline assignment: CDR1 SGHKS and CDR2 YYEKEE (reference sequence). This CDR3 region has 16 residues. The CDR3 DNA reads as TGTGCCAGCAGCTTTCGGGACAGGGTGGGTATGGGTACGCAGTATTTT. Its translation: CASSFRDRVGMGTQYF.

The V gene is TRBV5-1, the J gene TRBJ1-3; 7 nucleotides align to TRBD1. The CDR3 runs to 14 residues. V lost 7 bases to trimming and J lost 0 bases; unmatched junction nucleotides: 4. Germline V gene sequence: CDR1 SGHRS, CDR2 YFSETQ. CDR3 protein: CASGDRASGNTIYF. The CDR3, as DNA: TGCGCCAGCGGTGACAGGGCCTCTGGAAACACCATATATTTT.

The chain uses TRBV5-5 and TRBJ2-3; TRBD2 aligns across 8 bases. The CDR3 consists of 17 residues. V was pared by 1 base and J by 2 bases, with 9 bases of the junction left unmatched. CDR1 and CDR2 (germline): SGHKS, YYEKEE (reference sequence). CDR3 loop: CASSLFLKRGNTDTQYF. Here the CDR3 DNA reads TGTGCCAGCAGCTTGTTTTTGAAGCGGGGGAACACAGATACGCAGTATTTT.

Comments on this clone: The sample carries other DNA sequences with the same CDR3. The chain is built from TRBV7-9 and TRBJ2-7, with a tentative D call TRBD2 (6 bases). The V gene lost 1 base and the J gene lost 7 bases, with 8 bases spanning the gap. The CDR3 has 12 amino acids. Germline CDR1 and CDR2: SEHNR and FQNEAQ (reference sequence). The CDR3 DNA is TGTGCCAGCAGCTTAGGAGGAGGGGAGCAGTACTTC. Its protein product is CASSLGGGEQYF.

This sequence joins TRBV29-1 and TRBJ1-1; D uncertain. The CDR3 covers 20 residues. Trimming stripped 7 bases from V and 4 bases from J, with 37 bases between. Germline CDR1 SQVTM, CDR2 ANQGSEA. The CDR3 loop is CSAGSTRSSVYNVVSTEAFF. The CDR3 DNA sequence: TGCAGCGCGGGATCTACCCGATCGTCAGTGTATAACGTGGTTAGCACTGAAGCTTTCTTT.

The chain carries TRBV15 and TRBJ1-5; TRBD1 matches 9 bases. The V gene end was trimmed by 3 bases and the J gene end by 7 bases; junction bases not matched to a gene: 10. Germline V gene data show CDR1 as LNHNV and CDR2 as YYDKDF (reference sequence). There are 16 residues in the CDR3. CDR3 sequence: CATSRRLGQGIQPQHF. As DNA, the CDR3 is TGTGCCACCAGCAGGAGGCTCGGACAGGGGATACAGCCCCAGCATTTT.

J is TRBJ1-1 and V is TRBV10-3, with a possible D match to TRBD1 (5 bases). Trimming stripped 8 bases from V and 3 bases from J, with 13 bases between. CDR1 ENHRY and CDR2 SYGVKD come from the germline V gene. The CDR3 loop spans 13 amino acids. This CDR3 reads CAIFDSSHTEAFF. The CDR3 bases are TGTGCCATCTTTGACAGTTCCCACACTGAAGCTTTCTTT.

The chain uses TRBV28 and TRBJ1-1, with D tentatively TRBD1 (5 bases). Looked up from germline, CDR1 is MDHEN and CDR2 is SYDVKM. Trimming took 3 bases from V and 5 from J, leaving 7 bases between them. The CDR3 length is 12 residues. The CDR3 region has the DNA TGTGCCAGCAGTTTTGGGGGGACTGAAGCTTTCTTT. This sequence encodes CASSFGGTEAFF.

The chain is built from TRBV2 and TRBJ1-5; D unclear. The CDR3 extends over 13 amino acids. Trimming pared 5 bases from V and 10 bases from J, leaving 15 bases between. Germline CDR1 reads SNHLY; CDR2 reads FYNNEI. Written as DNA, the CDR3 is TGTGCCAGCAGTTATTCAGTGGTTGATCCCCAGCATTTT. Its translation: CASSYSVVDPQHF.

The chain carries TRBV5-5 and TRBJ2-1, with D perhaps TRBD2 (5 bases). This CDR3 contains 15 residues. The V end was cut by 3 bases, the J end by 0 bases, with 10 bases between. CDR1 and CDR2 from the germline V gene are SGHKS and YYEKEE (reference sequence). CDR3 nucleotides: TGTGCCAGCAGCTCCCTAGCAAGCTCCTACAATGAGCAGTTCTTC. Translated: CASSSLASSYNEQFF.

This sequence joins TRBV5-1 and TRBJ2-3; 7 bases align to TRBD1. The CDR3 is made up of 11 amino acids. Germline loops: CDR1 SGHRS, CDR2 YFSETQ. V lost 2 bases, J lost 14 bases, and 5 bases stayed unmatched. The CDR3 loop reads CASSFGDSVYF. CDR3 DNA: TGCGCCAGCAGCTTCGGGGACAGCGTGTATTTT. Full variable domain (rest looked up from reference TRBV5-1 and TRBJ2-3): KAGVTQTPRYLIKTRGQQVTLSCSPISGHRSVSWYQQTPGQGLQFLFEYFSETQRNKGNFPGRFSGRQFSNSRSEMNVSTLELGDSALYLCASSFGDSVYFGPGTRLTVL.

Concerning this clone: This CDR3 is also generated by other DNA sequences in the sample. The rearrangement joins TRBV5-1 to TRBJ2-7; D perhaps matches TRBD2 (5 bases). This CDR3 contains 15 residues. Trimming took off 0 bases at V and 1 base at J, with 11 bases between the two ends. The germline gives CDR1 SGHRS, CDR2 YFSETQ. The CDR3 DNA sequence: TGCGCCAGCAGCTTGGATGGCGGGTCTTCCTACGAGCAGTACTTC. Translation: CASSLDGGSSYEQYF.

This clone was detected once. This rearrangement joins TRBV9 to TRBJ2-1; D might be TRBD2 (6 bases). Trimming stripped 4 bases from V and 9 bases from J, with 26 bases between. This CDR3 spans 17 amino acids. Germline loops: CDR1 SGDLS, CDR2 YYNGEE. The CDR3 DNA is TGTGCCAGCAGCCTCCGGCTAGCACTAGCCGGGGGTGGTGAGCAGTTCTTC. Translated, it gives CASSLRLALAGGGEQFF.

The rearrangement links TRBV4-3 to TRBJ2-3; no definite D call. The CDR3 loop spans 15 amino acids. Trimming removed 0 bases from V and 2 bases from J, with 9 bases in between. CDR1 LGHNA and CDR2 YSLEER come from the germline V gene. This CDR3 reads CASSQDGRPTDTQYF. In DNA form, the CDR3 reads TGCGCCAGCAGCCAAGATGGCAGGCCCACAGATACGCAGTATTTT.

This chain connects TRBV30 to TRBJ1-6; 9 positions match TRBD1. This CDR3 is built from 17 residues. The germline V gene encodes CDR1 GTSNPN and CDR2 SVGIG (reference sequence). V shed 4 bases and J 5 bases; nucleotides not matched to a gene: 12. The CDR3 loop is CAWIAGTGHANNSPLHF. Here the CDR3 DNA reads TGTGCCTGGATCGCCGGGACAGGGCATGCGAATAATTCACCCCTCCACTTT. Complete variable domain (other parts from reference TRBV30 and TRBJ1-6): SQTIHQWPATLVQPVGSPLSLECTVEGTSNPNLYWYRQAAGRGLQLLFYSVGIGQISSEVPQNLSASRPQDRQFILSSKKLLLSDSGFYLCAWIAGTGHANNSPLHFGNGTRLTVT.

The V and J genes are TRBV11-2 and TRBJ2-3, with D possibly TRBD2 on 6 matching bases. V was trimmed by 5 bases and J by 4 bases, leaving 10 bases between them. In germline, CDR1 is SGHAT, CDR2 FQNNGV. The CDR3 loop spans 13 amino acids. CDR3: CASSRDFADTQYF. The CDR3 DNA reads TGTGCCAGCAGCCGGGACTTTGCAGATACGCAGTATTTT.

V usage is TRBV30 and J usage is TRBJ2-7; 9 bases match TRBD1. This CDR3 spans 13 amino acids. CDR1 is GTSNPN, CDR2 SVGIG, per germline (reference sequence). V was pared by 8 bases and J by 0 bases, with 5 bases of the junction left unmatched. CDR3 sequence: CAGRDRVSYEQYF. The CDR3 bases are TGTGCCGGACGGGACAGGGTCTCCTACGAGCAGTACTTC.